This section outlines one T cell receptor (beta chain) sequence together with its context. This sample stems from a study of blood T cell repertoires in COVID-19. Repertoires were generated with immunoSEQ multiplex PCR, while TCRdb's copy carries only in-frame clones and drops some. The repertoire holds 55,000 to 75,000 clones, about 80% seen once, with around 10% in the top ten. The CDR3 runs to 16 residues. Germline-derived CDR1 and CDR2 are SGHRS and YFSETQ. Trimming left V 0 bases short and J 1 base short, with 12 bases between. Sequencing was performed on peripheral blood. This clonotype was sampled from a man at least 80 years old with COVID-19, enrolled during active disease. This chain joins TRBV5-1 and TRBJ2-3, with D perhaps TRBD2 (5 bases). The CDR3 sequence: CASSLEGSIGTDTQYF. The CDR3 nucleotides are TGCGCCAGCAGCTTGGAAGGGAGCATTGGCACAGATACGCAGTATTTT.